This T cell receptor beta chain was recovered during a study of T cell responses to AZD1222 COVID-19 vaccine. The study, taken as a whole, reports: Distributed over spike, vaccine-associated CD4 TCRs predominated at 160-218 and 743-854. Seropositive status at baseline applied to only five to seven AZD1222 recipients. In a largely white British group with more females than males, clonal diversity was possibly underestimated. Repertoire collection took place solely once the T cell response had peaked.

Some clones are missing from TCRdb's copy, which holds only in-frame ones; the method was immunoSEQ multiplex PCR. The top ten hold around a sixth of the sample, which has about 100,000 clones, just under 90% seen once. V was trimmed by 4 bases and J by 8 bases, leaving 17 bases between them. Germline CDR1 is KGHSH and CDR2 is LQKENI. This CDR3 contains 15 residues. Worth noting for this clone: Its matching antigen is unknown.

This material consisted of peripheral blood, taken on day 0 of AZD1222 vaccination. The V and J genes are TRBV18 and TRBJ1-4; a possible D gene is TRBD1 (6 bases). The clonotype was recovered from an adult in good health. The CDR3 is CASSLTEGVGEKLFF. In nucleotides, the CDR3 is TGTGCCAGCTCACTGACGGAGGGGGTTGGCGAAAAACTGTTTTTT.